These T cell receptor beta chains were read from a single sample in a study of T cells after yellow fever vaccination. TCRdb ran MiXCR on the 5' RACE reads and lists one entry per CDR3 protein. The sample has a few hundred thousand distinct CDR3 sequences, 6.5% to 8.5% seen once. The sample was CD4+ T cells sorted from PBMCs, taken 15 days after the yellow fever booster vaccination. The source is a man aged 30-40 years who received the YFV17D yellow fever vaccine. The CDR3 runs from the conserved cysteine through the conserved F or W. The D gene is left open where the match is weak.

D gene: TRBD2; V gene: TRBV5-1; J gene: TRBJ2-3; CDR3 protein: CASRGLAGPKSTDTQYF
D gene: NA; V gene: TRBV7-2; J gene: TRBJ2-5; CDR3 protein: CASSTEPGTRAQETQYF
D gene: TRBD2; V gene: TRBV5-1; J gene: TRBJ2-1; CDR3 protein: CASSLETSVYNEQFF
D gene: NA; V gene: TRBV12-3/TRBV12-4; J gene: TRBJ1-1; CDR3 protein: CASSFVQGLATEAFF
D gene: NA; V gene: TRBV28; J gene: TRBJ1-2; CDR3 protein: CASSEGRPNYGYTF
D gene: TRBD1; V gene: TRBV7-8; J gene: TRBJ2-5; CDR3 protein: CASSLLQGETQYF
D gene: NA; V gene: TRBV20-1; J gene: TRBJ2-5; CDR3 protein: CSATPGDLQETQYF
D gene: NA; V gene: TRBV28; J gene: TRBJ2-3; CDR3 protein: CATKEGASTDTQYF
D gene: TRBD2; V gene: TRBV20-1; J gene: TRBJ2-3; CDR3 protein: CSASGLGLGSTDTQYF
D gene: NA; V gene: TRBV7-2; J gene: TRBJ2-7; CDR3 protein: CASSLVLYEQYF
D gene: TRBD2; V gene: TRBV12-3/TRBV12-4; J gene: TRBJ2-1; CDR3 protein: CASSFGTRMDEQFF
D gene: TRBD1; V gene: TRBV6-4; J gene: TRBJ2-7; CDR3 protein: CARCNRPNARGISSYEQYF
D gene: NA; V gene: TRBV5-1; J gene: TRBJ2-5; CDR3 protein: CASRPSEETQYF
D gene: TRBD2; V gene: TRBV5-1; J gene: TRBJ2-7; CDR3 protein: CASSLSRTSGPSYEQYF
D gene: TRBD2; V gene: TRBV20-1; J gene: TRBJ2-3; CDR3 protein: CSAGGLAGTDTQYF
D gene: NA; V gene: TRBV20-1; J gene: TRBJ2-5; CDR3 protein: CSAVEGLETQYF
D gene: NA; V gene: TRBV19; J gene: TRBJ2-5; CDR3 protein: CASSRGTLQETQYF
D gene: NA; V gene: TRBV18; J gene: TRBJ2-7; CDR3 protein: CASSREGPFYEQYF
D gene: TRBD2; V gene: TRBV4-3; J gene: TRBJ2-1; CDR3 protein: CASSQEGLAGSEQFF
D gene: NA; V gene: TRBV5-5; J gene: TRBJ2-7; CDR3 protein: CASSFQGGSYEQYF
D gene: NA; V gene: TRBV6-2/TRBV6-3; J gene: TRBJ2-3; CDR3 protein: CASSPRLERADTQYF
D gene: NA; V gene: TRBV20-1; J gene: TRBJ2-5; CDR3 protein: CSARAGETQYF
D gene: NA; V gene: TRBV19; J gene: TRBJ2-2; CDR3 protein: CASSIEWNTGELFF
D gene: NA; V gene: TRBV4-3; J gene: TRBJ2-4; CDR3 protein: CASSRGGTETIQYF
D gene: TRBD2; V gene: TRBV6-2/TRBV6-3; J gene: TRBJ2-1; CDR3 protein: CASSPLGRVRSGSYNEQFF
D gene: NA; V gene: TRBV5-1; J gene: TRBJ2-2; CDR3 protein: CASSPRHGTGELFF
D gene: NA; V gene: TRBV7-2; J gene: TRBJ2-7; CDR3 protein: CASSLEAAGQYF
D gene: NA; V gene: TRBV4-2; J gene: TRBJ2-7; CDR3 protein: CASSHAMRTSPEQYF
D gene: NA; V gene: TRBV14; J gene: TRBJ1-1; CDR3 protein: CASSQEMGTGTEAFF
D gene: NA; V gene: TRBV27; J gene: TRBJ2-4; CDR3 protein: CASSLSGGRNIQYF
D gene: NA; V gene: TRBV6-2/TRBV6-3; J gene: TRBJ2-7; CDR3 protein: CASKDKAISYEQYF
D gene: TRBD1; V gene: TRBV7-2; J gene: TRBJ2-5; CDR3 protein: CASSLFGTGGAETQYF
D gene: NA; V gene: TRBV30; J gene: TRBJ2-7; CDR3 protein: CAWSVSSYEQYF
D gene: NA; V gene: TRBV10-3; J gene: TRBJ2-7; CDR3 protein: CAISESGRTYEQYF
D gene: TRBD2; V gene: TRBV29-1; J gene: TRBJ2-1; CDR3 protein: CTHTGGGGNEQFF